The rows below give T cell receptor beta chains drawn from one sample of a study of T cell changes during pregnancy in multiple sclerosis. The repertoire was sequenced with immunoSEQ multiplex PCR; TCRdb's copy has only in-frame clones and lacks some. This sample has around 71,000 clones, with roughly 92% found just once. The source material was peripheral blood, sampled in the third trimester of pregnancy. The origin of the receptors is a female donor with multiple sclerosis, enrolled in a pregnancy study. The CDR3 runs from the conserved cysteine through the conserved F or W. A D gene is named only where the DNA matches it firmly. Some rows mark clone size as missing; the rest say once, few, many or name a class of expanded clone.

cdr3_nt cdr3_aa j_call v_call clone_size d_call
TGTGCCAGCAGTTACTCACAGACAGGGGTAGGCGAGCAGTACTTC CASSYSQTGVGEQYF TRBJ2-7 TRBV6-5 . TRBD1
TGTGCCAGCTCACCACCGGGGGCTCTCTACGAGCAGTACTTC CASSPPGALYEQYF TRBJ2-7 TRBV18 once .
TGTGCCAGCAGCGTTAGCGAACCTTTCCCTGGGGCCAACGTCCTGACTTTC CASSVSEPFPGANVLTF TRBJ2-6 TRBV7-9 . .
TGTGCCAGCGCCGGGACAGTTGGAAACACCATATATTTT CASAGTVGNTIYF TRBJ1-3 TRBV18 . TRBD1
TGTGCCAGCAGTCGTGGGGTAGGGGGAGATACGCAGTATTTT CASSRGVGGDTQYF TRBJ2-3 TRBV6-4 . .
TGTGCCAGCAGCAGGGGTAGTGGTCCTTCCTACAATGAGCAGTTCTTC CASSRGSGPSYNEQFF TRBJ2-1 TRBV27 . .
TGTGCCAGCAGCTTAACCGGGACTATAGAAAATGAGCAGTTCTTC CASSLTGTIENEQFF TRBJ2-1 TRBV7-9 . TRBD2
TGTGCCTGGGAGGGGGGGCTCAATCAGCCCCAGCATTTT CAWEGGLNQPQHF TRBJ1-5 TRBV30 . .
TGTGCCAGCAGCTTCACAGGGAACACTGAAGCTTTCTTT CASSFTGNTEAFF TRBJ1-1 TRBV11-3 . .
TGCGCCAGCAGCTTTGCCGGGACTAGCGGTTACGAGCAGTACTTC CASSFAGTSGYEQYF TRBJ2-7 TRBV5-1 . TRBD2
TGTGCCAGCAGTTCCACCCAGGACAGCCTATACAATGAGCAGTTCTTC CASSSTQDSLYNEQFF TRBJ2-1 TRBV6-5 . .
TGTGCCATCAGTGAGGTCAGGATATCGAACACCGGGGAGCTGTTTTTT CAISEVRISNTGELFF TRBJ2-2 TRBV10-3 . .
TGCGCCAGCAGCCAAATGTCAGGGGGTATTAACTATGGCTACACCTTC CASSQMSGGINYGYTF TRBJ1-2 TRBV4-1 once TRBD1
TGTGCCAGCAGTTTGGCCCCCGGAAAGGAGAGCACTGAAGCTTTCTTT CASSLAPGKESTEAFF TRBJ1-1 TRBV6-5 . .
TGTGCCAGCAGCTTAGGGAGGGCCCGGGAGCAGTTCTTC CASSLGRAREQFF TRBJ2-1 TRBV7-2 . .
TGCAGCGTCAGGACAGGAGTAGTCGGGGAGCTGTTTTTT CSVRTGVVGELFF TRBJ2-2 TRBV29-1 . TRBD1
TGCGCCAGCAGCTCTAGCGGGAGCGAGACCCAGTACTTC CASSSSGSETQYF TRBJ2-5 TRBV4-1 . TRBD2
TGTGCCAGCCGCCTTCGCGCGGGAGGGGGTGAGCAGTTCTTC CASRLRAGGGEQFF TRBJ2-1 TRBV11-3 . TRBD2
TGTGCCAGCAGCGGCACTAGTTGGTCCTACAATGAGCAGTTCTTC CASSGTSWSYNEQFF TRBJ2-1 TRBV5-6 . .
TGTGCCAGCAGCCAAGATGTCGCTAGCGGGAGCGATACGCAGTATTTT CASSQDVASGSDTQYF TRBJ2-3 TRBV4-2 once TRBD2
TGTGCCAGCAGCCCGGGACTAGCGGGGTATGGTACGCAGTATTTT CASSPGLAGYGTQYF TRBJ2-3 TRBV5-4 . TRBD2
TGCAGCGTTGGCGCGGGGGGAGGAGAGACCCAGTACTTC CSVGAGGGETQYF TRBJ2-5 TRBV29-1 . TRBD2
TGCGCCAGCAGCTTGGCCTACAGCACGGAGGGTTACACCTTC CASSLAYSTEGYTF TRBJ1-2 TRBV5-1 . .
TGTGCCAGCAGCCAAGTTGGCAGGTTGAACACTGAAGCTTTCTTT CASSQVGRLNTEAFF TRBJ1-1 TRBV4-2 . .
TGTGCCAGCAGCTTAGGTGGGAGGGCCTACAATGAGCAGTTCTTC CASSLGGRAYNEQFF TRBJ2-1 TRBV5-6 . TRBD2
TGCGCCAGCAGCTTGGAACTAGCGGGAGTTAATGAGCAGTTCTTC CASSLELAGVNEQFF TRBJ2-1 TRBV5-1 once TRBD2
TGCGCCAGCAGCTTGGAAGGACAGACCTTCTATAATTCACCCCTCCACTTT CASSLEGQTFYNSPLHF TRBJ1-6 TRBV5-1 once .
TGTGCCAGCAGCAAAGCAAAGGGGCGCATGGGCTACACCTTC CASSKAKGRMGYTF TRBJ1-2 TRBV21-1 . .
TGTGCCATCAGTTCTAGACTAGCGGGAGGAAATGAGCAGTTCTTC CAISSRLAGGNEQFF TRBJ2-1 TRBV10-3 . TRBD2
TGTGCCTGGAGTAACCCTGAAGAGGACTACAATGAGCAGTTCTTC CAWSNPEEDYNEQFF TRBJ2-1 TRBV30 once .
TGTGCCAGCAGTAGATTAAGCGGGACAAGCTCCTACGAGCAGTACTTC CASSRLSGTSSYEQYF TRBJ2-7 TRBV6-6 . .
TGTGCCAGCAGCTGGACAGGGGGGGACAATGAGCAGTTCTTC CASSWTGGDNEQFF TRBJ2-1 TRBV5-5 . TRBD1
TGTGCCAGCAGACAGGGGAGGAACACTGAAGCTTTCTTT CASRQGRNTEAFF TRBJ1-1 TRBV2 . TRBD1
TGTGCCAGCTATGTGGGTGAGGGTTCCGGTACTGAAGCTTTCTTT CASYVGEGSGTEAFF TRBJ1-1 TRBV5-5 . .
TGTGCCAGCAGTCAAGAGGGAACTGAAGCTTTCTTT CASSQEGTEAFF TRBJ1-1 TRBV6-5 . .
TGTGCCAGCAGTGAAGCACAGGTCTATGGCTACACCTTC CASSEAQVYGYTF TRBJ1-2 TRBV2 . .
TGTGCCAGCTCACCCCAGGACTTATCAACCGGGGAGCTGTTTTTT CASSPQDLSTGELFF TRBJ2-2 TRBV18 . .
TGTGCCTGGAGTGCTAAGGGGGCTCAGTACTTC CAWSAKGAQYF TRBJ2-4 TRBV30 once TRBD1
TGTGCCAGCAGCTTGGCCGAAGGAGCGGGAGCCCGTACAGATACGCAGTATTTT CASSLAEGAGARTDTQYF TRBJ2-3 TRBV5-5 once TRBD2
TGCGCCAGCAGCTTGACAGGCGCGAGTGGAGAGCAGTACTTC CASSLTGASGEQYF TRBJ2-7 TRBV5-1 . .
TGTGCCAGTAGCTCCGGGACAGACACCGGGGAGCTGTTTTTT CASSSGTDTGELFF TRBJ2-2 TRBV19 . TRBD1
TGCGCCAGCAGTTTATATGGGGACAGGGGGAAAGGCTACACCTTC CASSLYGDRGKGYTF TRBJ1-2 TRBV28 . TRBD1
TGTGCCAGTATGTGGGGTAGGGGGAACACTGAAGCTTTCTTT CASMWGRGNTEAFF TRBJ1-1 TRBV19 . .
TGTGCCAGCAGGGCTGGACAGGGGGTAGGCTATGGCTACACCTTC CASRAGQGVGYGYTF TRBJ1-2 TRBV6-5 . TRBD1
TGTGCCAGCAGTGATAGGACTGCCCGCGAGCAGTACTTC CASSDRTAREQYF TRBJ2-7 TRBV2 . .
TGTGCCAGCAGCTTATTGGAGGCCTACAATGAGCAGTTCTTC CASSLLEAYNEQFF TRBJ2-1 TRBV13 . .
TGTGCCAGCAGTTCCGACCGGACAGGGAGGAGCACAGATACGCAGTATTTT CASSSDRTGRSTDTQYF TRBJ2-3 TRBV27 once TRBD1
TGTGCCAGCAGCCAAAAACTAGCGGGAGGGCTCGGCGGGGAGCTGTTTTTT CASSQKLAGGLGGELFF TRBJ2-2 TRBV4-2 . TRBD2
TGCGCCAGCAGTGATCGGCCGGGAGAGAGTGAGCAGTTCTTC CASSDRPGESEQFF TRBJ2-1 TRBV10-1 few .
TGCGCCAGCAGCTTAACAGGGATGGCTAATGAAAAACTGTTTTTT CASSLTGMANEKLFF TRBJ1-4 TRBV5-1 . .
TGTGCCAGCAGCGCGACTAGCGGGAGTCCTGATACGCAGTATTTT CASSATSGSPDTQYF TRBJ2-3 TRBV9 . TRBD2
TGTGCCAGCAGTGAAGCGTTTGGGGCTAGCGGGACCCACAATGAGCAGTTCTTC CASSEAFGASGTHNEQFF TRBJ2-1 TRBV6-1 . TRBD2
TGTGCCAGCAGCCCGAACAGGGGGTCACGAGAGACCCAGTACTTC CASSPNRGSRETQYF TRBJ2-5 TRBV28 . TRBD1
TGCGCCAGCAGCCAAGAGCGGGGTGTTGGGGTACGCGGCTACACCTTC CASSQERGVGVRGYTF TRBJ1-2 TRBV4-1 . .
TGTGCCAGTAGTCGAGGGACAGGAACTAATGAAAAACTGTTTTTT CASSRGTGTNEKLFF TRBJ1-4 TRBV19 once TRBD1
TGTGCCAGCAGCTCGTTAGCTACTAACACCGGGGAGCTGTTTTTT CASSSLATNTGELFF TRBJ2-2 TRBV5-4 . .
TGTGCCAGCAGCTCGGGACTCCCCGGGGAGCAGTACTTC CASSSGLPGEQYF TRBJ2-7 TRBV7-2 . .
TGTGCCATCCGATTCGGGGGAGAGGGCGAGCAGTACTTC CAIRFGGEGEQYF TRBJ2-7 TRBV10-3 . .